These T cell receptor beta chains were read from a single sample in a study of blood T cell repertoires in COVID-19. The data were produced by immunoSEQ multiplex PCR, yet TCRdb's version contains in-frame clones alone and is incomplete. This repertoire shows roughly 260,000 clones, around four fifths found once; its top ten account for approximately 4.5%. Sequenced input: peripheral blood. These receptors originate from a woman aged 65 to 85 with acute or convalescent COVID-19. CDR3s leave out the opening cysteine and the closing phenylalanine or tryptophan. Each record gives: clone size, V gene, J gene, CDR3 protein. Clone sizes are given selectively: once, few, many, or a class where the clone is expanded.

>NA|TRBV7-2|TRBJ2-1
ASRSTTGDEQF
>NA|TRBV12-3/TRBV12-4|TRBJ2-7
ASTGQGTYEQY
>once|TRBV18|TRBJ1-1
ASSNAGGDEAF
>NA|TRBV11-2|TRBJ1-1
ASSSQGARTEAF
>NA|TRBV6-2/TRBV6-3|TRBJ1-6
ASSYLDRGWDNSPLH
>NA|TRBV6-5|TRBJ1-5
ASSLDRINQPQH
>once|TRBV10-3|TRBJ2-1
AISATGGEWDEQF
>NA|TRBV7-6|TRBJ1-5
ASSLAGGQYSNQPQH
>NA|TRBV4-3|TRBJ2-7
ASSQDRGHEQY
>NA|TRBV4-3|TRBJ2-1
ASSLTSSSSYNEQF
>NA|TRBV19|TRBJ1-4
ASRPNRGGLEKLF
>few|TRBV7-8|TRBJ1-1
ASSLGRTTEAF
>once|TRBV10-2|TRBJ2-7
ASSESSGEQY
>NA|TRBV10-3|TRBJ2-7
AISESPLAGISYEQY
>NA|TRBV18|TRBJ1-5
ASSPGKQGQPQH
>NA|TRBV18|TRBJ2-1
ASSPTSGGVSYNEQF
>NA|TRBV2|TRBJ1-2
ASSEALGQGAYT
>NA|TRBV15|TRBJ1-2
ATSSTTGGSYT
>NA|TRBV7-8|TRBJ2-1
ASSSPGGTYYNEQF
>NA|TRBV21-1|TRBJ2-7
ASSKARLAAPYEQY
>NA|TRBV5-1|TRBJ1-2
ASSLTGQGKANYGYT
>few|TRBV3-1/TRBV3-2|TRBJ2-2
ASSHNGLAGTGELF
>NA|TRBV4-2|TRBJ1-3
ASSPRPDGQIGNTIY
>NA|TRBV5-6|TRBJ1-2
ASSLLDRNYGYT